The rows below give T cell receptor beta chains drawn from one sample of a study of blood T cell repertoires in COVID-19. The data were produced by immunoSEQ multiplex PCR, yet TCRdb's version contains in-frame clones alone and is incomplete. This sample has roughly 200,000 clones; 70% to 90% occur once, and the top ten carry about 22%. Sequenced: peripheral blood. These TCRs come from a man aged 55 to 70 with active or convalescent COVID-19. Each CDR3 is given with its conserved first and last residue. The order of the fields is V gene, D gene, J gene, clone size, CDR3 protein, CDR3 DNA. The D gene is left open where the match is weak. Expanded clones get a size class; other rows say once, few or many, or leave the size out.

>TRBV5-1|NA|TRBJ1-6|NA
CASSSGDSLGNSPLHF
TGCGCCAGCAGCTCGGGAGACTCCCTCGGGAATTCACCCCTCCACTTT
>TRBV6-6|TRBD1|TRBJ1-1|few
CASSPDTGAGGYYSTEAFF
TGTGCCAGCAGTCCAGATACGGGGGCAGGGGGCTATTATAGCACTGAAGCTTTCTTT
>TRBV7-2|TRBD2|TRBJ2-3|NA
CASSLVASGPDTQYF
TGTGCCAGCAGCTTAGTTGCTAGCGGTCCCGATACGCAGTATTTT
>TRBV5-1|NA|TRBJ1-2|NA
CASSLEQVGYTF
TGCGCCAGCAGCTTGGAGCAGGTGGGCTACACCTTC
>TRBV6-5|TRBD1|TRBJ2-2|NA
CASSTQQGTGELFF
TGTGCCAGCAGCACCCAACAGGGGACCGGGGAGCTGTTTTTT
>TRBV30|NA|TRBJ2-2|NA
CAWSANRANIPGELFF
TGTGCCTGGAGTGCGAACAGGGCAAATATTCCCGGGGAGCTGTTTTTT
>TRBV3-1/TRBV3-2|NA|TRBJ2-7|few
CASSPDPEVTYEQYF
TGTGCCAGCAGCCCTGACCCGGAGGTCACGTACGAGCAGTACTTC
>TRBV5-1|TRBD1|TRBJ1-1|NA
CASSLQGSAGTEAFF
TGCGCCAGCAGCTTACAGGGGTCGGCTGGGACTGAAGCTTTCTTT
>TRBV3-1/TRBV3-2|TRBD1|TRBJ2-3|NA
CASSQTRGLQYF
TGTGCCAGCAGCCAAACTAGGGGGCTTCAGTATTTT
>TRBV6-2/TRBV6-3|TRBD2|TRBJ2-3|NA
CASSYSSGGAHGQYF
TGTGCCAGCAGTTACTCGAGCGGGGGGGCCCACGGGCAGTATTTT
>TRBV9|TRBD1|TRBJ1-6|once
CASSVTGTGNSPLHF
TGTGCCAGCAGCGTCACCGGGACAGGGAATTCACCCCTCCACTTT
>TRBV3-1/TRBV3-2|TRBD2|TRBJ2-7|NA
CASSPAGTLSYEQYF
TGTGCCAGCAGCCCAGCGGGGACTCTATCCTACGAGCAGTACTTC
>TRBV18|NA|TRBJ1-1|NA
CASSSVKNTEAFF
TGTGCCAGCTCGTCAGTAAAGAACACTGAAGCTTTCTTT
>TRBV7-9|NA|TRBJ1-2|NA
CASSLAGTPGYGYTF
TGTGCCAGCAGCTTGGCGGGGACTCCTGGCTATGGCTACACCTTC
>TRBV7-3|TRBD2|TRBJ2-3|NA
CASSFPSGGFHTQYF
TGTGCCAGCAGCTTCCCTAGCGGGGGGTTCCATACGCAGTATTTT
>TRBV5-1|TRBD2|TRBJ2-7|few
CASRLGLAGAQGEQYF
TGCGCCAGCCGGCTCGGCCTAGCGGGGGCCCAGGGCGAGCAGTACTTC
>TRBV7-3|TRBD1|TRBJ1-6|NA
CASRIRDRVLGSAISPLHF
TGTGCCAGCAGGATCCGGGACAGGGTTTTGGGTTCGGCAATTTCACCCCTCCACTTT
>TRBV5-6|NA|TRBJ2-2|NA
CASSLEGANTGELFF
TGTGCCAGCAGCTTGGAAGGGGCGAACACCGGGGAGCTGTTTTTT
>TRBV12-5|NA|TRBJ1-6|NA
CASGLARSPLHF
TGTGCTAGTGGTTTGGCCAGATCACCCCTCCACTTT
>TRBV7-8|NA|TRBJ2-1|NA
CASSPGVTSSYNEQFF
TGTGCCAGCAGCCCCGGGGTCACCAGCTCCTACAATGAGCAGTTCTTC
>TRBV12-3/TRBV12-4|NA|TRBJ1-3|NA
CASSLSEEDTIYF
TGTGCCAGCAGTTTATCCGAGGAAGACACCATATATTTT
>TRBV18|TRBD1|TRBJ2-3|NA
CASSSQGADTQYF
TGTGCCAGCTCATCACAGGGGGCCGATACGCAGTATTTT
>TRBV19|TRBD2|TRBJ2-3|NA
CASNGGGLYSTDTQYF
TGTGCCAGTAACGGGGGAGGGTTATATAGCACAGATACGCAGTATTTT
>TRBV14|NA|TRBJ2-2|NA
CASSPVGTGELFF
TGTGCCAGCAGCCCCGTCGGTACCGGGGAGCTGTTTTTT
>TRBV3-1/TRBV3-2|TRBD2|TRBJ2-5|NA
CASSQLAGSLGTQYF
TGTGCCAGCAGCCAGCTAGCGGGGAGCTTAGGGACCCAGTACTTC
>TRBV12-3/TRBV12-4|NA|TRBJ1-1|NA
CASSLNLYTEAFF
TGTGCCAGCAGTTTGAACTTATACACTGAAGCTTTCTTT
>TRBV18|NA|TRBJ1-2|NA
CASSPGAGTSGYTF
TGTGCCAGCTCACCAGGGGCTGGGACTAGCGGCTACACCTTC
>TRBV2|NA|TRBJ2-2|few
CASEIWGRGSGELFF
TGTGCCAGCGAGATATGGGGAAGGGGTTCCGGGGAGCTGTTTTTT
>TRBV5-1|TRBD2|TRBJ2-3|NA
CASSSGTSGDTDTQYF
TGCGCCAGCAGCTCCGGGACTAGCGGGGACACAGATACGCAGTATTTT
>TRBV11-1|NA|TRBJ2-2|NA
CASSLRDNGRELFF
TGTGCCAGCAGCTTACGGGATAATGGCCGGGAGCTGTTTTTT
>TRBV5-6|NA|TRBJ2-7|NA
CASSLQGVGTNFYEQYF
TGTGCCAGCAGCTTACAGGGAGTGGGGACCAACTTTTACGAGCAGTACTTC
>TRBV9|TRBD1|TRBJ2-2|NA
CASRQGTGNTGELFF
TGTGCCAGCAGACAAGGGACAGGGAACACCGGGGAGCTGTTTTTT
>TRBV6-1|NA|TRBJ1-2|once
CASSELATPHYGYTF
TGTGCCAGCAGTGAACTGGCAACCCCGCACTATGGCTACACCTTC
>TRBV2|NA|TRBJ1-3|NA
CASSETGYGNTIYF
TGTGCCAGCAGTGAAACAGGGTACGGAAACACCATATATTTT
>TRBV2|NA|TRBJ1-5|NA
CASRFGQVLQPQHF
TGTGCCAGCAGATTTGGGCAGGTACTTCAGCCCCAGCATTTT
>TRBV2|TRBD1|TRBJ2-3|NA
CASSARDRGGADTQYF
TGTGCCAGCAGTGCCCGGGACAGGGGCGGGGCAGATACGCAGTATTTT
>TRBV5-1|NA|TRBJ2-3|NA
CASRRGAVTSTDTQYF
TGCGCCAGCCGGAGGGGAGCAGTCACATCCACAGATACGCAGTATTTT
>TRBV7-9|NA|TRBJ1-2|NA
CASSLGESPGYTF
TGTGCCAGCAGCTTAGGGGAGTCCCCTGGCTACACCTTC
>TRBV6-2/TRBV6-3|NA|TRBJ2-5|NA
CASSYSGRTQYF
TGTGCCAGCAGTTACTCGGGGCGGACCCAGTACTTC
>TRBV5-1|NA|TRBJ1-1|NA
CASSFGRGNTEAFF
TGCGCCAGCAGCTTCGGAAGGGGGAACACTGAAGCTTTCTTT
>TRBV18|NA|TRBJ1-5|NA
CASSPGQVLRNQPQHF
TGTGCCAGCTCACCAGGGCAGGTCCTACGGAACCAGCCCCAGCATTTT
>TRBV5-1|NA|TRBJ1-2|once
CASSSSAGSYGYTF
TGCGCCAGCAGCTCTTCGGCGGGTAGCTATGGCTACACCTTC
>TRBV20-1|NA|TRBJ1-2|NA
CSAVDRYGYTF
TGCAGTGCCGTCGACAGGTATGGCTACACCTTC
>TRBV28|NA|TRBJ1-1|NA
CASSSGGRFTEAFF
TGTGCCAGCAGTTCGGGGGGGCGCTTCACTGAAGCTTTCTTT
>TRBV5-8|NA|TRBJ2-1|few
CASSSGRYSSVGYNEQFF
TGTGCCAGCAGCTCGGGACGGTATTCTAGCGTCGGCTACAATGAGCAGTTCTTC
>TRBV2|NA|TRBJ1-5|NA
CASGRGARQPQHF
TGTGCCAGCGGGAGGGGGGCGCGGCAGCCCCAGCATTTT
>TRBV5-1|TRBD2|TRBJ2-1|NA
CASSLALAGGHEQFF
TGCGCCAGCAGCTTGGCCCTAGCGGGGGGGCATGAGCAGTTCTTC
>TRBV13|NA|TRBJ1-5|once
CASSLGWQYQPQHF
TGTGCCAGCAGCTTAGGTTGGCAGTATCAGCCCCAGCATTTT
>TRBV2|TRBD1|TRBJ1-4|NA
CASSEQGQGTGKLFF
TGTGCCAGCAGTGAACAGGGACAGGGGACGGGAAAACTGTTTTTT
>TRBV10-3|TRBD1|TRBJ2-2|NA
CAAKTGGGGSGELFF
TGTGCCGCCAAGACAGGGGGTGGAGGTTCCGGGGAGCTGTTTTTT
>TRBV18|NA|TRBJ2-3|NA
CASSPRGDTQYF
TGTGCCAGCTCACCTAGGGGAGATACGCAGTATTTT
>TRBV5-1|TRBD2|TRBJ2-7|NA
CASSLWGLAGSSYEQYF
TGCGCCAGCAGCTTGTGGGGACTAGCGGGGAGCTCCTACGAGCAGTACTTC
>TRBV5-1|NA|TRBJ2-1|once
CASSLEAGSSYNEQFF
TGCGCCAGCAGCTTGGAGGCGGGTTCTAGCTACAATGAGCAGTTCTTC
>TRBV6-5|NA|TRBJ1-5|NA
CASSPRGSNQPQHF
TGTGCCAGCAGCCCAAGGGGGTCCAATCAGCCCCAGCATTTT
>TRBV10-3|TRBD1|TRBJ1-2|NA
CAIRGQGVEYGYTF
TGTGCCATCAGGGGACAGGGGGTAGAATATGGCTACACCTTC
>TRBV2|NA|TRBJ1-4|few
CATSRGTNEKLFF
TGTGCCACCTCAAGAGGAACTAATGAAAAACTGTTTTTT
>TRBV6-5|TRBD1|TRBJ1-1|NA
CASSLPGGTGTEAFF
TGTGCCAGCAGTCTACCAGGGGGAACGGGCACTGAAGCTTTCTTT
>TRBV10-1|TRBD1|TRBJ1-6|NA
CASSEHRGPHSPLHF
TGCGCCAGCAGTGAGCACAGGGGGCCCCATTCACCCCTCCACTTT
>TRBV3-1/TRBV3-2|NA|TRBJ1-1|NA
CASSQAKGEAFF
TGTGCCAGCAGCCAAGCCAAGGGGGAAGCTTTCTTT
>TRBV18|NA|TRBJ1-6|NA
CASSPSGRDSPLHF
TGTGCCAGCTCACCCTCTGGCAGGGATTCACCCCTCCACTTT